What follows are 16 T cell receptor beta chains derived from one specimen sequenced in a study of identical twins. TCRdb passed the 5' RACE reads through MiXCR, listing each CDR3 protein once. The repertoire holds roughly 1.6 million distinct CDR3 sequences, with about 30% as singletons. The specimen was cord blood. The source is a newborn girl in good health.

This clonotype was seen a handful of times. A much larger clone differs by one base, so this may be a read error. The rearrangement links TRBV6-6 to TRBJ1-5, with D unresolved. Germline V gene data show CDR1 as MNHNY and CDR2 as SVGAGI (reference sequence). Trimming removed 4 bases from V and 0 bases from J, with 7 bases in between. CDR3 length equals 14 residues. CDR3 sequence (DNA): TGTGCCAGCAGTTCAACATATAGCAATCAGCCCCAGCATTTT. It specifies CASSSTYSNQPQHF.

The chain has TRBV28 and TRBJ1-2, with 9 bases matching TRBD1. This CDR3 comprises 17 residues. From germline, CDR1 is MDHEN and CDR2 SYDVKM. V shed 3 bases and J 4 bases; nucleotides not matched to a gene: 12. This CDR3 is CASSLATGGNPLYGYTF. CDR3 DNA sequence: TGTGCCAGCAGTTTGGCGACAGGGGGAAACCCTCTCTATGGCTACACCTTC.

As regards this clonotype: The junction differs from germline at one of its ends, possibly a read error. This rearrangement joins TRBV3-1 to TRBJ2-5, with a weak D call TRBD2 (5 bases). Germline CDR1 is LGHDT and CDR2 is YNNKEL (reference sequence). The CDR3 is 14 amino acids. The CDR3 here is CASVLRYGEEAQYF. The CDR3 DNA follows: TGTGCCAGCGTCCTGCGGTACGGGGAAGAGGCCCAGTACTTC.

CDR3 loop: CSVVRVDTEAFF. CDR3 coding DNA: TGCAGCGTTGTACGGGTGGACACTGAAGCTTTCTTT. The chain combines TRBV29-1 with TRBJ1-1; D gene ambiguous. The germline V gene has CDR1 SQVTM and CDR2 ANQGSEA. Trimming left V 4 bases short and J 3 bases short, with 9 bases between. CDR3 length: 12 amino acids.

The rearrangement uses TRBV27 and TRBJ2-1, with TRBD2 matching 8 bases. J lost 6 bases, V lost 3 bases, and 10 bases had no gene match. Germline assignment: CDR1 MNHEY and CDR2 SMNVEV (reference sequence). The CDR3 runs 16 residues. The CDR3: CASSLGAGGGFNEQFF. CDR3 bases: TGTGCCAGCAGTTTGGGCGCTGGCGGGGGGTTCAATGAGCAGTTCTTC.

This clonotype was seen a few times. The CDR3 DNA reads as TGTGCCAGCAGCCAACGACGGCTCGCCCGCTACTATGGCTACACCTTC. The encoded protein is CASSQRRLARYYGYTF. The chain joins TRBV12-3 or TRBV12-4 to TRBJ1-2; D unresolved. The CDR3 covers 16 residues. V was clipped by 6 bases and J by 3 bases, with 20 bases between them.

V usage is TRBV7-9 and J usage is TRBJ1-1; D gene ambiguous. V gave up 0 bases and J gave up 8 bases, with 10 bases separating them. The CDR3 totals 13 residues. Looked up from germline, CDR1 is SEHNR and CDR2 is FQNEAQ (reference sequence). In DNA, the CDR3 is TGTGCCAGCAGCTTAGCGTTGGAGGGCGAAGCTTTCTTT. It codes for CASSLALEGEAFF. Combining the CDR3 with reference TRBV7-9 and TRBJ1-1 gives the whole variable domain DTGVSQNPRHKITKRGQNVTFRCDPISEHNRLYWYRQTLGQGPEFLTYFQNEAQLEKSRLLSDRFSAERPKGSFSTLEIQRTEQGDSAMYLCASSLALEGEAFFGQGTRLTVV.

This rearrangement joins TRBV7-6 to TRBJ2-3; 8 nucleotides align to TRBD2. CDR1 and CDR2 (germline): SGHVS, FNYEAQ. V lost 2 bases, J lost 6 bases, and 10 bases stayed unmatched. CDR3 length equals 16 residues. This chain's CDR3 is CASSLSDRERGDTQYF. The CDR3 region has the DNA TGTGCCAGCAGCTTATCGGACCGGGAGCGGGGGGATACGCAGTATTTT. Supplemented by reference TRBV7-6 and TRBJ2-3, the full variable domain reads GAGVSQSPRYKVTKRGQDVALRCDPISGHVSLYWYRQALGQGPEFLTYFNYEAQQDKSGLPNDRFSAERPEGSISTLTIQRTEQRDSAMYRCASSLSDRERGDTQYFGPGTRLTVL.

This chain joins TRBV10-3 and TRBJ1-1; the D gene is possibly TRBD1 (5 bases). V gave up 6 bases and J gave up 7 bases, with 9 bases separating them. This CDR3 contains 11 residues. Looked up from germline, CDR1 is ENHRY and CDR2 is SYGVKD. CDR3 residues: CAIRGEGEAFF. The CDR3 nucleotides read TGTGCCATCAGGGGGGAGGGTGAAGCTTTCTTT.

This clonotype came up once. This chain uses TRBV11-2 with TRBJ2-1, with TRBD2 matching 7 bases. Trimming removed 3 bases from V and 7 bases from J; junction bases left unmatched: 9. CDR3 size: 15 residues. CDR1 and CDR2 from the germline V gene are SGHAT and FQNNGV. CDR3 DNA sequence: TGTGCCAGCAGCTTCGGGACTAACTTATTGAATGAGCAGTTCTTC. Translating gives CASSFGTNLLNEQFF.

This sequence joins TRBV28 and TRBJ2-7; D gene ambiguous. This CDR3 has 10 amino acids. Germline values: CDR1 MDHEN, CDR2 SYDVKM. With 9 bases removed from V and 3 bases from J, the gap between germline ends came to 6 bases. The chain's CDR3 is CASYIYEQYF. CDR3 bases: TGTGCCAGTTATATCTACGAGCAGTACTTC.

In the case of this clonotype: Possible read error: a much larger clone is one base away. The chain employs TRBV29-1 and TRBJ1-5, with TRBD1 matching over 7 bases. The CDR3 is 14 residues long. The germline V gene encodes CDR1 SQVTM and CDR2 ANQGSEA. The CDR3: CSAEDHRGNQPQHF. DNA for the CDR3: TGCAGCGCTGAAGATCACAGGGGTAATCAGCCCCAGCATTTT.

In regard to this clonotype: A much larger clone lies one base from this, so it may be a read error. V and J are TRBV29-1 and TRBJ2-1; 8 nucleotides agree with TRBD2. The CDR3 sequence is 14 residues long. CDR1 and CDR2 (germline): SQVTM, ANQGSEA. The CDR3: CSGAGRETWNGQFF. The CDR3 DNA sequence: TGCAGCGGTGCCGGGAGGGAGACGTGGAATGGGCAGTTCTTC.

This rearrangement joins TRBV20-1 to TRBJ2-1, with 10 bases identical to TRBD2. The CDR3 is 16 residues long. CDR1 is DFQATT, CDR2 SNEGSKA, per germline (reference sequence). V trimming: 4 bases; J trimming: 2 bases; junction bases outside the gene matches: 8. For the CDR3, the DNA is TGCAGTGCTATAGATACTAGCGGGGCCACCTACAATGAGCAGTTCTTC. This translates into CSAIDTSGATYNEQFF.

This clonotype occurred many times. CDR3 in DNA: TGCAGCGTGACAGGGGAGTCGGAGACCCAGTACTTC. Translating it yields CSVTGESETQYF. The chain combines TRBV29-1 with TRBJ2-5, with TRBD1 identical over 8 bases. J gave up 5 bases and V 6 bases, and 5 bases lay outside the gene matches. The CDR3 length is 12 residues. CDR1 and CDR2 from the germline V gene are SQVTM and ANQGSEA.

This chain links TRBV6-7 with TRBJ1-5; D remains unclear. TRBV6-7 is recorded as an ORF, its role being uncertain. The CDR3 has 14 residues. Trimming left V 2 bases short and J 4 bases short, with 9 bases between. DNA of the CDR3: TGTGCCAGCAGTTACCCCATAGTTAATCAGCCCCAGCATTTT. Its protein product is CASSYPIVNQPQHF.